This T cell receptor beta chain was recovered during a study of blood T cell repertoires in COVID-19. About the study: T cells, B-cell-depleted T cells, or PBMCs provided the cDNA or gDNA that served as material.

Trimming stripped 9 bases from V and 4 bases from J, with 15 bases between. Germline assignment: CDR1 LNHDA and CDR2 SQIVND (reference sequence). The CDR3 loop spans 14 amino acids. Authors' methods: The assay estimated nucleated cells by amplifying reference gene primers. This table comes from immunoSEQ multiplex PCR, and its TCRdb copy is limited to in-frame clones, with some not included. The V and J calls and the clone size are those of that table, but D and trimming were determined from the DNA. The top ten hold 10% to 15% of the sample, which has approximately 160,000 clones, approximately 83% seen once.

The chain is built from TRBV19 and TRBJ1-4; D gene uncertain. This TCR was sampled from a man in his 70s who had recovered from COVID-19. The source material was peripheral blood. The CDR3 DNA sequence: TGTGCCAGCCGCTTGGGCGACCGTAATGAAAAACTGTTTTTT. Translated: CASRLGDRNEKLFF.